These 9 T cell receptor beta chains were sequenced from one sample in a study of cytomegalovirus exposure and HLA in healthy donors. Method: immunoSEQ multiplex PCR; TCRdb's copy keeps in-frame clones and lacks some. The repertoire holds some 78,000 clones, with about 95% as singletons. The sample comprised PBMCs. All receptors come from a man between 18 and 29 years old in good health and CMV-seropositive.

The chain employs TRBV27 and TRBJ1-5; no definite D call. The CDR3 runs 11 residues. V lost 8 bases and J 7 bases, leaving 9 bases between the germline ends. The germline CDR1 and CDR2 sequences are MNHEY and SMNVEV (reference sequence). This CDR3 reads CASGAGQPQHF. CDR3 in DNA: TGTGCCAGCGGAGCGGGGCAGCCCCAGCATTTT.

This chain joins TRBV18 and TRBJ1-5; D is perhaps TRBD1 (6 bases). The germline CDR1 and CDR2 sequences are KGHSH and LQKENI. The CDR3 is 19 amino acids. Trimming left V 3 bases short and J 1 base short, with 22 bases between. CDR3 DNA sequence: TGTGCCAGCTCACCGACGGGGTACGGGGGGCGGGTAAGCAATCAGCCCCAGCATTTT. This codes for CASSPTGYGGRVSNQPQHF.

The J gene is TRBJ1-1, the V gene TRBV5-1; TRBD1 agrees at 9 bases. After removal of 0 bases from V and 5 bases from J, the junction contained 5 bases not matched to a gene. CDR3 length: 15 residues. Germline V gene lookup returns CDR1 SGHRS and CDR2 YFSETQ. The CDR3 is CASSLEGQGNTEAFF. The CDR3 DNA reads TGCGCCAGCAGCTTGGAGGGACAGGGAAATACTGAAGCTTTCTTT.

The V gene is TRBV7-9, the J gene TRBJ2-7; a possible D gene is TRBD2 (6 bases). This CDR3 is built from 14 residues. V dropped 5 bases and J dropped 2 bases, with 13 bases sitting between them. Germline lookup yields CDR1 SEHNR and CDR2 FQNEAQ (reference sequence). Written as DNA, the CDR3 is TGTGCCAGCAGCCTAACTAGCAGGGCCTACGAGCAGTACTTC. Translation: CASSLTSRAYEQYF.

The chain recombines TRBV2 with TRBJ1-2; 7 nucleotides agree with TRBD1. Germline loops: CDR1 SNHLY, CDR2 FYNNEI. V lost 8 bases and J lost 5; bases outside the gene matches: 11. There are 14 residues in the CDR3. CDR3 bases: TGTGCCAGCTCATTCGCCGGGACAGCTTATGGCTACACCTTC. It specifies CASSFAGTAYGYTF.

CDR3 sequence reads: CACAGGSPGETQYF. CDR3 DNA sequence: TGTGCCTGCGCCGGCGGGAGTCCGGGGGAGACCCAGTACTTC. The rearrangement links TRBV30 to TRBJ2-5, with 7 bases matching TRBD2. V was clipped by 6 bases and J by 5 bases; unmatched bases: 12. Germline-derived CDR1 and CDR2 are GTSNPN and SVGIG (reference sequence). The CDR3 length is 14 residues.

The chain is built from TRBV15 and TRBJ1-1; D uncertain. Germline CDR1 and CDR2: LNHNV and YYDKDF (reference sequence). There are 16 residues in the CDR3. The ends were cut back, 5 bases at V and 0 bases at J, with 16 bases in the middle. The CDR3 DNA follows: TGTGCCACCAGCGACGGTTGGGAGGGTTTGAACACTGAAGCTTTCTTT. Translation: CATSDGWEGLNTEAFF.

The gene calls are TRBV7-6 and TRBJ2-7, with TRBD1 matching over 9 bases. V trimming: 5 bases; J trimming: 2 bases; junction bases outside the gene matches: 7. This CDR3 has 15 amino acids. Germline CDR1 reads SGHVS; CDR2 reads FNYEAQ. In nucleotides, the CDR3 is TGTGCCAGCAGCCTAGGACAGGGGCTCACCTACGAGCAGTACTTC. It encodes CASSLGQGLTYEQYF.

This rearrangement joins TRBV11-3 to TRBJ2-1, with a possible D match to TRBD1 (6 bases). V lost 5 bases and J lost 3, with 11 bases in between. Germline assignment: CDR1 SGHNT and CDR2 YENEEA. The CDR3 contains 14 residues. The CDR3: CASSPQGIYNEQFF. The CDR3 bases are TGTGCCAGCAGCCCACAGGGAATCTACAATGAGCAGTTCTTC.